This T cell receptor beta chain came from a study of PD-1 blockade in mismatch repair-deficient tumors. The assay was immunoSEQ multiplex PCR, and TCRdb's table has in-frame clones only and misses some. There are roughly 130,000 clones in the sample; roughly 90% occur only once, and 10% to 15% lies in the top ten. V lost 3 bases and J 4 bases, leaving 9 bases between the germline ends. The CDR3 loop spans 14 amino acids. Per the germline V gene, CDR1 is SGHAT and CDR2 is FQNNGV. A few pembrolizumab responders had their TCRs sequenced. The J gene is TRBJ2-2, the V gene TRBV11-2; D ambiguous. This receptor was obtained from an adult with mismatch repair-deficient cancer. This sample comprised peripheral blood, obtained almost 74 weeks after starting pembrolizumab. The CDR3 region has the DNA TGTGCCAGCAGCTTGTCGGCGAGCACCGGGGAGCTGTTTTTT. As protein: CASSLSASTGELFF.